This TCR beta chain appears in the sequencing data of a study of CXCR3-negative and CXCR3-positive naive CD8 T cells. The CD45RO-CCR7+CD27+CD95- phenotype denoted naive CD8+ T cells. This CDR3 contains 15 residues. Germline V gene lookup returns CDR1 MNHEY and CDR2 SVGAGI. UMI-labeled 5' RACE TRB cDNA libraries were prepared from the cells. For each CDR3 protein, TCRdb gives one entry from its re-call of the 5' RACE reads, without DNA. This repertoire comprises tens of thousands of distinct CDR3 sequences; its ten largest clones make up 4.3%. Concerning this clonotype itself: What it binds is not known.

Study results and limitations: CXCR3-negative and CXCR3-positive naive cells shared comparable TRBV-TRBJ usage, but memory cells did not. Cryopreservation partially lowered CXCR3 expression, so most assays used fresh PBMCs. Memory CD8+ cells showed much lower diversity, while both naive subsets displayed comparably high diversity.

This clonotype was sampled from a human donor in good health. Some clones in this sample may be carry-over from other donors' samples. The specimen was naive CXCR3- CD8+ T cells from blood. Subset in this sample: CD45RO-CCR7+CD27+CD95- naive CD8+ T cells lacking CXCR3 (TNR3-). The chain combines TRBV6-5 with TRBJ2-7; lacking DNA, the TRBD2 call made by TCRdb goes unchecked. CDR3 residues: CASSYSGGVSYEQYF.